The 25 T cell receptor beta chains below were found in one sample sequenced in a study of cytomegalovirus exposure and HLA in healthy donors. Assay: immunoSEQ multiplex PCR; the TCRdb copy retains only in-frame clones and omits some. The repertoire has 90,000 or so clones, 95% to 98% of them found once; the top ten carry around 0.78%. Sequencing was carried out using PBMCs. The receptors stem from a man aged 18 to 30 in good health and CMV-seronegative.

The CDR3 DNA follows: TGTGCCAGCAGCTTAATGTCGAGTATTGTCAATGAGCAGTTCTTC. Its translation: CASSLMSSIVNEQFF. The genes are TRBV7-9 and TRBJ2-1; D uncertain. V dropped 2 bases and J dropped 6 bases, with 14 bases sitting between them. This CDR3 is built from 15 residues. Germline V gene lookup returns CDR1 SEHNR and CDR2 FQNEAQ (reference sequence).

The rearrangement joins TRBV6-1 to TRBJ2-7, with TRBD1 identical over 9 bases. Trimming at V came to 2 bases and at J to 3 bases, leaving 5 bases not matched to a gene. There are 15 residues in the CDR3. The V gene's germline CDR1 is MNHNS and CDR2 SASEGT. The DNA of the CDR3 is TGTGCCAGCAGTGAAACGGGACAGGGACTCTACGAGCAGTACTTC. Protein product: CASSETGQGLYEQYF.

The V and J genes are TRBV9 and TRBJ2-2, with 7 bases aligning to TRBD2. The ends lost 4 bases at V and 6 bases at J; junction bases unmatched: 9. CDR1 is SGDLS, CDR2 YYNGEE, per germline. This CDR3 region has 15 residues. Written as DNA, the CDR3 is TGTGCCAGCAGCCCCAACCCGACTAGCCCCGGGGAGCTGTTTTTT. It encodes CASSPNPTSPGELFF.

This clone occurred once. The V gene is TRBV18, the J gene TRBJ1-1, with 7 nucleotides matching TRBD1. V shed 4 bases and J 3 bases; nucleotides not matched to a gene: 5. The length of the CDR3 is 14 residues. Per germline, CDR1 KGHSH and CDR2 LQKENI. CDR3 protein: CASSQNTGDTEAFF. DNA of the CDR3: TGTGCCAGCTCACAAAACACAGGGGACACTGAAGCTTTCTTT.

This chain uses TRBV25-1 with TRBJ2-3; a possible D gene is TRBD2 (5 bases). The CDR3 spans 16 residues. Trimming removed 5 bases at V and 5 bases at J, with 20 bases between. Germline V gene lookup returns CDR1 MGHDK and CDR2 SYGVNS. For the CDR3, the DNA is TGTGCCAGCAGTAAAGACTACAAATGGGCCCGAGATACGCAGTATTTT. Encoded protein: CASSKDYKWARDTQYF.

The chain employs TRBV2 and TRBJ2-7; TRBD2 matches at 11 bases. The V segment lost 9 bases and the J segment 4 bases; nucleotides outside the gene matches: 8. Per germline, CDR1 SNHLY and CDR2 FYNNEI. This CDR3 region has 14 residues. The CDR3 loop is CASNLAGGVYEQYF. CDR3 in DNA: TGTGCCAGTAACCTAGCGGGAGGTGTTTACGAGCAGTACTTC.

This chain joins TRBV5-1 and TRBJ2-1; 9 bases are shared with TRBD2. Per the germline V gene, CDR1 is SGHRS and CDR2 is YFSETQ. The V gene end was trimmed by 1 base and the J gene end by 4 bases; junction bases not matched to a gene: 3. The CDR3 spans 15 residues. The chain's CDR3 is CASSLSSGIYNEQFF. For the CDR3, the DNA is TGCGCCAGCAGCTTGTCTAGCGGGATTTACAATGAGCAGTTCTTC.

The rearrangement links TRBV29-1 to TRBJ2-7, with TRBD2 as a possible D gene (6 bases). Trimming removed 7 bases from V and 6 bases from J, with 16 bases in between. Germline CDR1 and CDR2: SQVTM and ANQGSEA. CDR3 size: 12 residues. The DNA of the CDR3 is TGCAGCGGCGAAGGTCAGGAGGGCGAGCAGTACTTC. Translated: CSGEGQEGEQYF.

The rearrangement uses TRBV4-3 and TRBJ2-5; 8 bases are shared with TRBD1. The CDR3 totals 14 residues. J was trimmed by 4 bases and V by 4 bases; bases with no gene match: 5. CDR1 is LGHNA, CDR2 YSLEER, per germline. The CDR3 DNA reads TGCGCCAGCAGCCGCCGGGACAGGTCAGAGACCCAGTACTTC. Translating it yields CASSRRDRSETQYF.

This chain uses TRBV11-3 with TRBJ2-5, with D tentatively TRBD2 (5 bases). CDR3 length equals 13 residues. Trimming took 3 bases from V and 1 from J, leaving 6 bases between them. Germline V gene lookup returns CDR1 SGHNT and CDR2 YENEEA. This chain's CDR3 is CASSFRGQETQYF. For the CDR3, the DNA is TGTGCCAGCAGCTTTCGGGGCCAAGAGACCCAGTACTTC. Looking up the rest from reference TRBV11-3 and TRBJ2-5 gives the full variable domain: EAGVVQSPRYKIIEKKQPVAFWCNPISGHNTLYWYLQNLGQGPELLIRYENEEAVDDSQLPKDRFSAERLKGVDSTLKIQPAELGDSAVYLCASSFRGQETQYFGPGTRLLVL.

The gene calls are TRBV15 and TRBJ1-1; D gene unclear. The CDR3 extends over 13 amino acids. CDR1 and CDR2 from the germline V gene are LNHNV and YYDKDF (reference sequence). The V and J ends lost 1 base and 9 bases respectively, with 12 bases between them. The CDR3 is CATSRVGSGKAFF. CDR3 DNA: TGTGCCACCAGCAGAGTTGGGTCCGGGAAAGCTTTCTTT.

The chain links TRBV9 to TRBJ1-3; D might be TRBD1 (5 bases). V lost 0 bases and J lost 0, with 25 bases in between. Germline V CDR1 and CDR2: SGDLS, YYNGEE. The CDR3 totals 21 residues. The DNA for the CDR3 is TGTGCCAGCAGCGTAGCTCCCCAGGAGACAGCCGGGTGGGACTCTGGAAACACCATATATTTT. It encodes CASSVAPQETAGWDSGNTIYF. The full variable domain, with the rest looked up from reference TRBV9 and TRBJ1-3, is DSGVTQTPKHLITATGQRVTLRCSPRSGDLSVYWYQQSLDQGLQFLIQYYNGEERAKGNILERFSAQQFPDLHSELNLSSLELGDSALYFCASSVAPQETAGWDSGNTIYFGEGSWLTVV.

The genes are TRBV5-4 and TRBJ2-3; D is uncertain. The CDR3 spans 16 residues. CDR1 is SGHNT and CDR2 is YYREEE in the germline V gene (reference sequence). V was shortened by 1 base and J by 1 base, with 13 bases between the two germline ends. The CDR3 DNA follows: TGTGCCAGCAGCTTGCGTGTCTCGCTAGGCACAGATACGCAGTATTTT. As protein: CASSLRVSLGTDTQYF.

The chain combines TRBV9 with TRBJ2-7, with D tentatively TRBD2 (6 bases). Germline V gene data show CDR1 as SGDLS and CDR2 as YYNGEE. The length of the CDR3 is 15 residues. V was trimmed by 4 bases and J by 7 bases, leaving 21 bases between them. CDR3 nucleotide sequence: TGTGCCAGCAGCCCCGTAGCGGCTAGCGACTCGGAGCAGTACTTC. Translating it yields CASSPVAASDSEQYF.

The chain couples TRBV11-2 to TRBJ2-1; 7 bases match TRBD2. This CDR3 has 16 amino acids. The germline V gene has CDR1 SGHAT and CDR2 FQNNGV. The junction had 10 bases not matched to a gene; V was cut back by 3 bases and J by 5 bases. The CDR3 loop is CASSFSPGLLNNEQFF. Written as DNA, the CDR3 is TGTGCCAGCAGCTTTTCCCCGGGACTACTCAACAATGAGCAGTTCTTC.

V usage is TRBV27 and J usage is TRBJ2-1; 7 bases are shared with TRBD2. J was trimmed by 2 bases and V by 2 bases; bases with no gene match: 3. CDR3 length equals 15 residues. Per the germline V gene, CDR1 is MNHEY and CDR2 is SMNVEV (reference sequence). The CDR3 is CASSLSGNPYNEQFF. In DNA form, the CDR3 reads TGTGCCAGCAGTTTAAGCGGGAATCCCTACAATGAGCAGTTCTTC.

The CDR3, as DNA: TGTGCCAGCAGTACCGGCTACGAGCAGTACTTC. Its protein is CASSTGYEQYF. The genes are TRBV28 and TRBJ2-7; the D is unclear. Germline loops: CDR1 MDHEN, CDR2 SYDVKM. The V gene lost 5 bases and the J gene lost 3 bases, with 5 bases spanning the gap. This CDR3 has 11 amino acids.

The CDR3 sequence is CASSPVRYNEQFF. In DNA, the CDR3 is TGTGCCAGCAGTCCGGTCCGCTACAATGAGCAGTTCTTC. This chain uses TRBV6-5 with TRBJ2-1; D uncertain. The V end lost 5 bases, the J end lost 3 bases, and 8 bases lay between the germline ends. The CDR3 is 13 amino acids. Germline V gene lookup returns CDR1 MNHEY and CDR2 SVGAGI.

This clone appeared a single time. V is TRBV19 and J is TRBJ2-1; 11 positions match TRBD2. J was trimmed by 3 bases and V by 5 bases; bases with no gene match: 9. The CDR3 length is 17 residues. Germline V gives CDR1 LNHDA, CDR2 SQIVND (reference sequence). The CDR3 DNA reads as TGTGCCAGTAGTGTTAGACTAGCGGGATCACTCTACAATGAGCAGTTCTTC. It yields the protein CASSVRLAGSLYNEQFF.

The chain recombines TRBV19 with TRBJ2-5, with 12 bases matching TRBD2. The CDR3 sequence is 15 residues long. The V gene end was trimmed by 5 bases and the J gene end by 5 bases; junction bases not matched to a gene: 6. Germline assignment: CDR1 LNHDA and CDR2 SQIVND (reference sequence). The CDR3 reads CASSGLAGIRETQYF. CDR3 bases: TGTGCCAGTAGTGGACTAGCGGGAATTCGTGAGACCCAGTACTTC.

CDR3 in DNA: TGTGCCAGCAGCTACAGGGGAAACTCTGGAAACACCATATATTTT. This codes for CASSYRGNSGNTIYF. The V call is TRBV25-1, the J call TRBJ1-3, with TRBD1 matching 7 bases. The CDR3 has 15 amino acids. The ends lost 6 bases at V and 0 bases at J; junction bases unmatched: 5. In germline, CDR1 is MGHDK, CDR2 SYGVNS.

This CDR3 is CASSRGDRAHPLGYTF. CDR3 bases: TGTGCCAGTAGTAGGGGAGACAGGGCCCATCCGTTGGGCTACACCTTC. The chain joins TRBV19 to TRBJ1-2; 7 bases match TRBD1. CDR1 and CDR2 (germline): LNHDA, SQIVND (reference sequence). J was trimmed by 8 bases and V by 4 bases; bases with no gene match: 16. The CDR3 totals 16 residues.

This clone is a singleton in its sample. Written as DNA, the CDR3 is TGTGCCAGTAGTACTCAAGCAGGCCTAAATCAGCCCCAGCATTTT. Protein: CASSTQAGLNQPQHF. This chain uses TRBV19 with TRBJ1-5; no reliable D call. This CDR3 spans 15 amino acids. Germline V gene sequence: CDR1 LNHDA, CDR2 SQIVND (reference sequence). The ends were cut back, 4 bases at V and 4 bases at J, with 14 bases in the middle.

The V call is TRBV5-8, the J call TRBJ2-7, with 11 bases identical to TRBD2. V gave up 4 bases and J gave up 7 bases; unmatched junction bases: 13. This CDR3 is 16 amino acids long. Germline V gives CDR1 SGHTS, CDR2 YDEGEE. The CDR3 DNA is TGTGCCAGCAGCCGCGAGACTAGCGGGACGCCTTATGAGCAGTACTTC. This translates into CASSRETSGTPYEQYF.

The gene calls are TRBV6-5 and TRBJ2-1; no firm D call. Germline V gene data show CDR1 as MNHEY and CDR2 as SVGAGI. CDR3 length equals 11 residues. The V and J ends lost 5 bases and 4 bases respectively, with 3 bases between them. CDR3 sequence (DNA): TGTGCCAGCAGTCAATACAATGAGCAGTTCTTC. This encodes CASSQYNEQFF.